This TCR beta chain is drawn from a study of blood T cell repertoires in COVID-19. Overall study: In each case, the material was cDNA or gDNA derived from T cells, B-cell-depleted T cells, or PBMCs.

This clone was observed a single time. Germline CDR1 is MDHEN and CDR2 is SYDVKM. Trimming pared 3 bases from V and 7 bases from J, leaving 15 bases between. This CDR3 contains 15 residues. In terms of age and location, participants ranged from roughly 18 to 90 years and lived in 24 US areas. Cohort assignment relied on participant-reported clinical history. The method was immunoSEQ multiplex PCR; TCRdb's version includes in-frame clones alone and lacks a portion of them. The sample carries about 310,000 clones, 75% to 90% recorded once. V gene TRBV28 combines with J gene TRBJ1-4; D may be TRBD1 (5 bases). The TCR was taken from a woman aged 40-49 years who had recovered from COVID-19. Sequencing input: PBMCs or T cells enriched from blood (not recorded which). For the CDR3, the DNA is TGTGCCAGCAGTTTTAGGGGCCTCGGGGGTGAAAAACTGTTTTTT. Its protein is CASSFRGLGGEKLFF.